The rows below give T cell receptor beta chains drawn from one sample of a study of graft-versus-host responses after intestinal transplantation. The method was immunoSEQ multiplex PCR; TCRdb's version includes in-frame clones alone and lacks a portion of them. The table shows several thousand clones, with nearly 85% occurring only once. The sample in question was ileum tissue, obtained about 130 days after transplant. These receptors came from a human patient who received an intestinal transplant, so some T cells may come from the graft donor. Each CDR3 is given with its conserved first and last residue.

TRBV5-1	TRBJ1-2	CASSLADRGHGYTF
TRBV5-1	TRBJ1-1	CASSAALIGPAEAFF
TRBV18	TRBJ1-3	CASSPTWISGNTIYF
TRBV1	TRBJ2-3	CTSDQRTDPGTDTQYF
TRBV5-5	TRBJ1-4	CASSLEFGEKLFF
TRBV5-4	TRBJ2-1	CASSLASSEYNEQFF
TRBV7-9	TRBJ2-3	CASSFTSGSTDTQYF
TRBV11-3	TRBJ2-7	CASSLSGSFYEQYF
TRBV19	TRBJ1-5	CASSDRDGSNQPQHF
TRBV6-6	TRBJ1-1	CASSYAFRQGNTEAFF
TRBV10-3	TRBJ1-2	CAISPGQGYYGYTF
TRBV5-6	TRBJ1-5	CASSLSLGGNQPQHF
TRBV19	TRBJ2-2	CATRGQGANTGELFF
TRBV27	TRBJ1-6	CASKEVYYNSPLHF
TRBV6-1	TRBJ2-5	CASSGTVETQYF
TRBV2	TRBJ2-7	CASAGSSSYEQYF
TRBV4-1	TRBJ2-2	CASSQSHSYTGELFF
TRBV6-6	TRBJ1-3	CASSYWTGYLDTIYF
TRBV2	TRBJ1-3	CASRGQGGSGNTIYF
TRBV29-1	TRBJ2-5	CSVEGTLWGASVETQYF
TRBV10-2	TRBJ1-2	CASSETEYYGYTF
TRBV9	TRBJ1-2	CASSVAGVAEGYTF
TRBV27	TRBJ1-3	CASRDRLSGNTIYF
TRBV7-2	TRBJ2-5	CASSPRATGSGFQETQYF
TRBV5-6	TRBJ2-1	CASSFPGTTLQEQFF